This T cell receptor beta chain originates from a study of blood T cell repertoires in COVID-19 (TCRdb year 2020). At the level of the whole study: The collaborator samples originated in the United States, Italy and Spain and spanned the acute and convalescent phases of COVID-19. The prospective study material was composed of cDNA or gDNA derived from T cells, B-cell-depleted T cells, or PBMCs. Deeply sampled blood TCRbeta repertoires from subjects exposed to, actively infected with, or recovered from COVID-19 were included in the dataset. The repertoires were released in a freely available public database intended as a resource for research on the immune response to SARS-CoV-2. Samples came from the ongoing ImmuneRACE study (first 160 participants) plus 1,254 subjects from 6 global collaborators. Sample metadata almost always included a de-identified subject ID, COVID-19 status, age in years and sex. Where available, HLA class I and class II types were obtained from metadata supplied by the sample provider rather than from assay-based typing. The paper as a whole reports these results and caveats: How much clinical and demographic metadata was included differed by source and by participant, and the metadata was provided uncurated.

The immunoSEQ Assay, a bias-controlled multiplex PCR, was used to amplify TCRbeta CDR3 regions from genomic DNA. In the authors' own workflow: The number of nucleated cells in each sample was estimated from the amplification of reference gene primers within the assay. Sequence reads were collapsed and filtered to measure the absolute abundance of every unique TCRbeta CDR3 rearrangement. Productive Simpson clonality was computed per sample as the square root of Simpson's diversity index over productive rearrangements. This immuneACCESS table, as held by TCRdb, lists in-frame sequences with V and J called but not all clones. Of the missing ones, under half trace to an unresolved V gene in checked studies; the others have no known cause. The DNA was the basis for D and trimming; V, J and clone size are from that table. In all, the sample holds 200,000 to 300,000 clones, and about 85% of those were seen once. The ten largest make up around 7.8% of the sample.

Looking up the germline V gene (reference sequence) yields CDR1 GTSNPN and CDR2 SVGIG. V loses 4 bases at its end and J loses 4 bases; junction bases beyond the gene matches: 11. The CDR3 numbers 16 residues from cysteine through phenylalanine. Only the CDR3 region is kept as DNA, spanning 48 bases read in frame from base 1. Samples from volunteer blood donors who had recovered from COVID-19 were contributed by a second Seattle source. Each collaborating institution followed its own protocols to collect whole blood in K2EDTA tubes. For TCRbeta analysis, collaborators shipped samples in one of three forms: frozen whole blood, isolated PBMCs, or DNA extracted from either of those sample types. Comment on this clone: No antigen is known for it. Base qualities are missing; no much larger clone stands one base away.

The V and J genes are TRBV30 and TRBJ2-3; a stretch of 10 junction bases matches TRBD1. The sequencing sample was made of peripheral blood. The clonotype comes from a man in his sixties who had recovered from COVID-19. The DNA reads as follows: TGTGCCTGGATCTCAACCGGGACAGGGGTACCAGATACGCAGTATTTT. Translated, it reads CAWISTGTGVPDTQYF.